These 22 T cell receptor beta chains share one sample of origin, sequenced in a study of early T cells in non-severe SARS-CoV-2 infection. TCRdb passed the 5' RACE reads through MiXCR, listing each CDR3 protein once. The data show around 100,000 distinct CDR3 sequences, about an eighth seen once. The sequenced material came from whole blood. Receptors were obtained from an adult who was a healthcare worker with PCR-confirmed SARS-CoV-2 infection or an uninfected control (not recorded which).

This clonotype came up a few times. V gene TRBV12-3 or TRBV12-4 combines with J gene TRBJ1-5; D not certain. Deletions cut 5 bases from V and 6 bases from J, with 11 bases between. The CDR3 length is 13 residues. The CDR3 sequence: CASSASFGQPQHF. CDR3 DNA: TGTGCCAGCAGTGCCAGCTTCGGTCAGCCCCAGCATTTT.

This clonotype has more than one count but fewer than ten. The rearrangement joins TRBV5-1 to TRBJ1-2, with TRBD1 identical over 7 bases. From germline, CDR1 is SGHRS and CDR2 YFSETQ. The J segment lost 5 bases and the V segment lost 1 base, leaving 2 bases of the junction unmatched. CDR3 length equals 13 residues. The CDR3 DNA reads TGCGCCAGCAGCTTGACACAGGGGTATGGCTACACCTTC. Translated: CASSLTQGYGYTF.

The V call is TRBV29-1, the J call TRBJ2-1; 7 nucleotides align to TRBD1. The CDR3 covers 13 residues. The germline CDR1 and CDR2 sequences are SQVTM and ANQGSEA. Germline trimming cut 5 bases from V and 2 bases from J; bases unmatched to any gene: 3. The CDR3 spells CSVSGTAYNEQFF. CDR3 nucleotide sequence: TGCAGCGTTTCCGGGACAGCCTACAATGAGCAGTTCTTC.

The rearrangement uses TRBV7-3 and TRBJ2-1; D is perhaps TRBD2 (6 bases). The CDR3 consists of 14 residues. V lost 5 bases and J 6 bases, leaving 14 bases between the germline ends. The germline gives CDR1 SGHTA, CDR2 FQGTGA. The CDR3 here is CASSAVGTSNEQFF. CDR3 in DNA: TGTGCCAGCAGCGCCGTCGGGACTTCCAATGAGCAGTTCTTC.

The chain combines TRBV3-1 with TRBJ2-7; D is undetermined. Trimming stripped 5 bases from V and 5 bases from J, with 7 bases between. This CDR3 has 11 amino acids. Germline assignment: CDR1 LGHDT and CDR2 YNNKEL (reference sequence). The CDR3 loop reads CASSTQHEQYF. DNA for the CDR3: TGTGCCAGCAGCACCCAGCACGAGCAGTACTTC.

This clonotype was seen only a few times. V usage is TRBV28 and J usage is TRBJ1-1; D uncertain. There are 9 residues in the CDR3. Germline CDR1 and CDR2: MDHEN and SYDVKM. Trimming removed 8 bases from V and 11 bases from J, with 9 bases in between. The CDR3: CASGEAAFF. For the CDR3, the DNA is TGTGCCAGCGGGGAGGCGGCTTTCTTT. Full variable domain (outside the CDR3, taken from reference TRBV28 and TRBJ1-1): DVKVTQSSRYLVKRTGEKVFLECVQDMDHENMFWYRQDPGLGLRLIYFSYDVKMKEKGDIPEGYSVSREKKERFSLILESASTNQTSMYLCASGEAAFFGQGTRLTVV.

This clonotype was seen only a few times. This chain connects TRBV7-2 to TRBJ2-1; 11 bases match TRBD2. Germline-derived CDR1 and CDR2 are SGHTA and FQGNSA. This CDR3 contains 17 residues. V shed 5 bases, J shed 6 bases, and the junction held 12 bases outside the gene matches. The CDR3 spells CASSPRNGLAGSNEQFF. The DNA for the CDR3 is TGTGCCAGCAGCCCCCGTAACGGACTAGCGGGCAGCAATGAGCAGTTCTTC.

The chain carries TRBV28 and TRBJ2-1; a weak D match, TRBD1 (5 bases). The CDR3 consists of 13 residues. The germline V and J ends were trimmed by 3 bases and 8 bases, with 11 bases remaining between them. The V gene's germline CDR1 is MDHEN and CDR2 SYDVKM. CDR3 bases: TGTGCCAGCAGTTTCAGATTAGGGGATGAGCAGTTCTTC. Its translation is CASSFRLGDEQFF.

This chain uses TRBV7-9 with TRBJ1-3; D is ambiguous. CDR3 length: 14 amino acids. Germline CDR1 is SEHNR and CDR2 is FQNEAQ (reference sequence). Deletions cut 4 bases from V and 1 base from J, with 8 bases between. DNA for the CDR3: TGTGCCAGCAGCTCCGGCAGATCTGGAAACACCATATATTTT. Protein: CASSSGRSGNTIYF. Full variable domain (missing parts from reference TRBV7-9 and TRBJ1-3): DTGVSQNPRHKITKRGQNVTFRCDPISEHNRLYWYRQTLGQGPEFLTYFQNEAQLEKSRLLSDRFSAERPKGSFSTLEIQRTEQGDSAMYLCASSSGRSGNTIYFGEGSWLTVV.

V is TRBV6-2 or TRBV6-3 and J is TRBJ1-2; TRBD1 aligns across 8 bases. Germline CDR1 and CDR2: MNHEY and SVGEGT. Trimming cost V 4 bases and J 7 bases; bases outside gene matches: 2. This CDR3 has 12 residues. The CDR3 sequence is CASSSGGFGYTF. The CDR3 DNA sequence: TGTGCCAGCAGTTCAGGGGGCTTTGGCTACACCTTC.

This rearrangement joins TRBV5-1 to TRBJ2-3; D perhaps matches TRBD2 (5 bases). The CDR3 consists of 17 residues. V was pared by 2 bases and J by 0 bases, with 16 bases between. Germline V CDR1 and CDR2: SGHRS, YFSETQ. The CDR3 loop reads CASSFSRSGESTDTQYF. The CDR3, as DNA: TGCGCCAGCAGCTTCTCTAGGAGCGGAGAGAGCACAGATACGCAGTATTTT.

This clonotype has at least ten counts. The chain recombines TRBV28 with TRBJ2-7; D unresolved. The CDR3 spans 15 residues. The germline V and J ends were trimmed by 5 bases and 6 bases, with 20 bases remaining between them. CDR1 MDHEN and CDR2 SYDVKM come from the germline V gene. CDR3 in amino acids: CASSPQDHRVLEQYF. The CDR3, as DNA: TGTGCCAGCAGTCCCCAAGACCACAGAGTCCTCGAGCAGTACTTC.

This clonotype appeared a few times. J is TRBJ2-6 and V is TRBV4-1; no clear D gene. Per the germline V gene, CDR1 is MGHRA and CDR2 is YSYEKL. This CDR3 comprises 12 residues. Trimming pared 8 bases from V and 3 bases from J, leaving 5 bases between. CDR3 in amino acids: CASASGANVLTF. In nucleotides, the CDR3 is TGCGCCAGCGCCAGTGGGGCCAACGTCCTGACTTTC.

This clonotype came up a few times. This chain links TRBV4-1 with TRBJ2-5; D is unresolved. The CDR3 is made up of 14 amino acids. Looked up from germline, CDR1 is MGHRA and CDR2 is YSYEKL. Trimming left V 1 base short and J 1 base short, with 7 bases between. DNA for the CDR3: TGCGCCAGCAGCCAAGTGGCCCCCCAAGAGACCCAGTACTTC. This sequence encodes CASSQVAPQETQYF.

The chain is built from TRBV27 and TRBJ2-3; TRBD2 matches at 7 bases. V dropped 9 bases and J dropped 6; count of bases not matched to a gene: 9. CDR3 length: 13 amino acids. Germline CDR1 and CDR2: MNHEY and SMNVEV (reference sequence). The CDR3 protein is CASKRAGADTQYF. The DNA for the CDR3 is TGTGCCAGTAAGCGGGCGGGAGCGGATACGCAGTATTTT.

This chain joins TRBV29-1 and TRBJ1-4; possibly TRBD1 for D (6 bases). V lost 1 base and J 6 bases, leaving 9 bases between the germline ends. Germline values: CDR1 SQVTM, CDR2 ANQGSEA. The CDR3 has 13 residues. CDR3 bases: TGCAGCGTTGAAGGCGGGGGCCATGAAAAACTGTTTTTT. It specifies CSVEGGGHEKLFF.

This clonotype came up many times. The chain links TRBV25-1 to TRBJ2-2, with 7 nucleotides matching TRBD2. CDR3 length: 17 amino acids. V lost 0 bases to trimming and J lost 4 bases; unmatched junction nucleotides: 8. Germline CDR1 reads MGHDK; CDR2 reads SYGVNS. The CDR3: CASSEYLSGGTTGELFF. DNA for the CDR3: TGTGCCAGCAGTGAATACCTGTCGGGGGGAACCACCGGGGAGCTGTTTTTT.

The chain joins TRBV2 to TRBJ1-1, with D possibly TRBD1 on 6 matching bases. The germline V gene encodes CDR1 SNHLY and CDR2 FYNNEI. Trimming took 6 bases from V and 0 from J, leaving 11 bases between them. CDR3 length: 14 residues. CDR3 sequence reads: CASSRDNLNTEAFF. In nucleotides, the CDR3 is TGTGCCAGCAGCCGGGACAACCTGAACACTGAAGCTTTCTTT.

This chain connects TRBV29-1 to TRBJ2-7; 7 nucleotides line up with TRBD2. V was clipped by 7 bases and J by 7 bases; unmatched bases: 7. CDR3 length equals 11 residues. Looked up from germline, CDR1 is SQVTM and CDR2 is ANQGSEA. CDR3 DNA sequence: TGCAGCGCCCGTGGGGGGGGTGAGCAGTACTTC. Amino acid sequence: CSARGGGEQYF.

V is TRBV20-1 and J is TRBJ2-1; D unclear. The germline CDR1 and CDR2 sequences are DFQATT and SNEGSKA (reference sequence). This CDR3 is built from 14 residues. V gave up 8 bases and J gave up 0 bases, with 14 bases separating them. The CDR3 here is CSLSLPSSYNEQFF. In DNA form, the CDR3 reads TGCAGTCTTAGCCTTCCGAGCTCCTACAATGAGCAGTTCTTC.

To note about this clonotype: A read error may be the cause here, since a much bigger clone is one base away. The chain combines TRBV2 with TRBJ2-5; weak D call: TRBD2 (6 bases). Trimming shortened V by 4 bases and J by 2 bases, and 11 bases separated the two germline ends. The CDR3 runs 14 residues. The germline V gene has CDR1 SNHLY and CDR2 FYNNEI. CDR3 in DNA: TGTGCCAGCAGTGTAGCGGAGCCACAAGAGACCCAGTACTTC. Translated, it gives CASSVAEPQETQYF.

The V and J genes are TRBV7-6 and TRBJ2-2, with TRBD1 as a possible D gene (5 bases). This CDR3 has 16 residues. The V end lost 2 bases, the J end lost 6 bases, and 16 bases lay between the germline ends. Looked up from germline, CDR1 is SGHVS and CDR2 is FNYEAQ. DNA of the CDR3: TGTGCCAGCAGCTTAAGGGGCCTACTCGAACCCGGGGAGCTGTTTTTT. Protein: CASSLRGLLEPGELFF.